These 20 T cell receptor beta chains originate from one sample sequenced in a study of blood T cell repertoires in COVID-19. Using immunoSEQ multiplex PCR, the repertoire was profiled, and TCRdb retains in-frame clones only, with some absent. This sample has 200,000 to 300,000 clones, with around four fifths found just once. The specimen was peripheral blood. These receptors were taken from a man aged 30-40 years who had recovered from COVID-19.

This clone was detected once. The rearrangement uses TRBV19 and TRBJ2-7, with 9 bases identical to TRBD2. J was trimmed by 4 bases and V by 3 bases; bases with no gene match: 7. From germline, CDR1 is LNHDA and CDR2 SQIVND (reference sequence). CDR3 size: 15 residues. The CDR3 sequence: CASSIDASGVYEQYV. The CDR3 DNA follows: TGTGCCAGTAGTATCGATGCTAGCGGGGTTTACGAGCAGTACGTC.

The chain is built from TRBV5-1 and TRBJ2-1; perhaps TRBD1 as D (5 bases). CDR1 and CDR2 (germline): SGHRS, YFSETQ. This CDR3 is 13 amino acids long. V shed 3 bases and J shed 8 bases, with 12 bases lying between them. The DNA of the CDR3 is TGCGCCAGCAGCTGGGGCCTAGGCGATGAGCAGTTCTTC. The encoded protein is CASSWGLGDEQFF.

The gene calls are TRBV14 and TRBJ1-1; 7 bases are shared with TRBD1. V shed 2 bases, J shed 3 bases, and the junction held 3 bases outside the gene matches. The germline V gene has CDR1 SGHDN and CDR2 FVKESK. This CDR3 is built from 14 residues. Here the CDR3 DNA reads TGTGCCAGCAGCCAAAACAGGGGTGACACTGAAGCTTTCTTT. This encodes CASSQNRGDTEAFF.

The rearrangement joins TRBV25-1 to TRBJ1-1; unclear D gene. V gave up 6 bases and J gave up 1 base, with 12 bases separating them. The CDR3 loop spans 14 amino acids. Germline values: CDR1 MGHDK, CDR2 SYGVNS. The CDR3 is CASRLLSGNTEAFF. The CDR3 nucleotides read TGTGCCAGCAGACTCCTGTCAGGGAACACTGAAGCTTTCTTT.

The CDR3 DNA reads as TGTGCCAGCAGACCTACAGTGAACACTGAAGCTTTCTTT. This gives the protein CASRPTVNTEAFF. V and J are TRBV12-3 or TRBV12-4 and TRBJ1-1, with D unclear. V lost 6 bases, J lost 0 bases, and 8 bases lay in between. This CDR3 is 13 amino acids long.

J is TRBJ1-2 and V is TRBV3-1 (or the pseudogene TRBV3-2); 9 bases align to TRBD1. With V trimmed by 6 bases and J by 8 bases, 7 bases remained unmatched. Germline V gene data show CDR1 as LGHDT and CDR2 as YNNKEL (reference sequence). The CDR3 has 13 amino acids. The CDR3 spells CASSQQGARGYTF. The CDR3, as DNA: TGTGCCAGCAGTCAACAGGGGGCGCGGGGCTACACCTTC.

This clone was seen once. The chain combines TRBV5-6 with TRBJ2-5, with 10 positions matching TRBD1. The CDR3 consists of 15 residues. V trimming: 5 bases; J trimming: 5 bases; junction bases outside the gene matches: 9. Looked up from germline, CDR1 is SGHDT and CDR2 is YYEEEE. CDR3 DNA: TGTGCCAGCAGTTCCGGGACAGGGGTTAGGGAGACCCAGTACTTC. This gives the protein CASSSGTGVRETQYF. Full variable domain (rest looked up from reference TRBV5-6 and TRBJ2-5): DAGVTQSPTHLIKTRGQQVTLRCSPKSGHDTVSWYQQALGQGPQFIFQYYEEEERQRGNFPDRFSGHQFPNYSSELNVNALLLGDSALYLCASSSGTGVRETQYFGPGTRLLVL.

The gene calls are TRBV19 and TRBJ2-3, with D possibly matching TRBD2 (6 bases). Germline V gene data show CDR1 as LNHDA and CDR2 as SQIVND (reference sequence). The CDR3 loop spans 12 amino acids. Trimming removed 6 bases at V and 4 bases at J, with 8 bases between. This CDR3 is CASSGGPDTQYF. As DNA, the CDR3 is TGTGCCAGTAGCGGGGGTCCAGATACGCAGTATTTT.

This chain connects TRBV7-9 to TRBJ1-2; D unresolved. V lost 5 bases, J lost 8 bases, and 15 bases lay in between. The CDR3 spans 13 residues. Germline-derived CDR1 and CDR2 are SEHNR and FQNEAQ (reference sequence). The CDR3 sequence: CASSPGSSGGYTF. CDR3 DNA: TGTGCCAGCAGCCCGGGGTCCAGCGGGGGCTACACCTTC.

The chain uses TRBV5-1 and TRBJ1-2; D might be TRBD1 (5 bases). The CDR3 spans 16 residues. Germline V gene data show CDR1 as SGHRS and CDR2 as YFSETQ. V lost 0 bases to trimming and J lost 5 bases, with 17 bases between them. The CDR3 loop is CASSLASGTVPYGYTF. The CDR3 bases are TGCGCCAGCAGCTTGGCGAGCGGGACGGTTCCTTATGGCTACACCTTC. The full variable domain, completed using reference TRBV5-1 and TRBJ1-2, is KAGVTQTPRYLIKTRGQQVTLSCSPISGHRSVSWYQQTPGQGLQFLFEYFSETQRNKGNFPGRFSGRQFSNSRSEMNVSTLELGDSALYLCASSLASGTVPYGYTFGSGTRLTVV.

The chain employs TRBV14 and TRBJ2-3, with 13 bases that match TRBD2. J gave up 0 bases and V 4 bases, and 10 bases lay outside the gene matches. The germline CDR1 and CDR2 sequences are SGHDN and FVKESK. This CDR3 has 19 amino acids. The CDR3 loop is CASSPTSGGRVYSTDTQYF. CDR3 bases: TGTGCCAGCAGCCCGACTAGCGGGGGGCGTGTTTATAGCACAGATACGCAGTATTTT.

V and J are TRBV12-3 or TRBV12-4 and TRBJ2-1; a possible D gene is TRBD2 (6 bases). CDR3 length: 13 residues. Between the trimmed V and J ends, which lost 6 bases and 9 bases, there was a span of 15 bases. CDR3 in amino acids: CASSYSSGVEQFF. The CDR3 region has the DNA TGTGCCAGCAGCTATTCGTCGGGGGTTGAGCAGTTCTTC.

This clone was seen ten or more times. This sequence joins TRBV6-5 and TRBJ1-4, with 10 bases aligning to TRBD1. J lost 8 bases, V lost 9 bases, and 9 bases had no gene match. There are 14 residues in the CDR3. Germline CDR1 and CDR2: MNHEY and SVGAGI. CDR3 loop: CASLDRGQGEKLFF. CDR3 nucleotide sequence: TGTGCCAGTCTCGACAGGGGGCAGGGAGAAAAACTGTTTTTT.

In its sample, this clone was seen a few times. V gene TRBV27 combines with J gene TRBJ1-5, with D hard to call. The CDR3 has 14 residues. Germline CDR1 and CDR2: MNHEY and SMNVEV (reference sequence). Trimming pared 4 bases from V and 8 bases from J, leaving 15 bases between. The CDR3 spells CASSSQFPIKPQHF. In DNA form, the CDR3 reads TGTGCCAGCAGTTCGCAGTTTCCAATCAAGCCCCAGCATTTT.

The chain joins TRBV6-5 to TRBJ1-4, with 10 bases aligning to TRBD1. CDR3 size: 13 residues. J gave up 7 bases and V 7 bases, and 3 bases lay outside the gene matches. Germline lookup yields CDR1 MNHEY and CDR2 SVGAGI. CDR3 protein: CASTGTGVEKLFF. The CDR3 bases are TGTGCCAGCACCGGGACAGGGGTTGAAAAACTGTTTTTT.

CDR3 DNA: TGTGCCAGCAGCCAGAGTGGAAACATTCAGTACTTC. Translated, it gives CASSQSGNIQYF. The chain recombines TRBV7-8 with TRBJ2-4; D is undetermined. Trimming stripped 5 bases from V and 6 bases from J, with 8 bases between. The germline gives CDR1 SGHVS, CDR2 FQNEAQ. The CDR3 length is 12 residues.

The chain combines TRBV7-6 with TRBJ2-5; 10 bases are a match to TRBD2. V trimming: 2 bases; J trimming: 0 bases; junction bases outside the gene matches: 12. Germline V CDR1 and CDR2: SGHVS, FNYEAQ. CDR3 length: 19 amino acids. CDR3 residues: CASSLRPSSGGTYQETQYF. DNA of the CDR3: TGTGCCAGCAGCTTACGGCCCAGTAGCGGGGGGACGTACCAAGAGACCCAGTACTTC.

V usage is TRBV3-1 (or the pseudogene TRBV3-2) and J usage is TRBJ2-7; possibly TRBD2 for D (5 bases). V gave up 5 bases and J gave up 7 bases, with 15 bases separating them. CDR3 size: 13 residues. CDR1 LGHDT and CDR2 YNNKEL come from the germline V gene (reference sequence). CDR3 in DNA: TGTGCCAGCAGCTTAGACCGGGGAAGGGAGCAGTACTTC. This sequence encodes CASSLDRGREQYF.

The chain joins TRBV19 to TRBJ2-5, with D maybe TRBD2 (6 bases). Germline V gene sequence: CDR1 LNHDA, CDR2 SQIVND (reference sequence). V gave up 5 bases and J gave up 3 bases, with 10 bases separating them. This CDR3 contains 13 residues. CDR3 loop: CASSRRVEETQYF. The CDR3 nucleotides read TGTGCCAGTAGTCGGAGGGTCGAAGAGACCCAGTACTTC.

The chain employs TRBV7-9 and TRBJ1-2, with 7 bases that match TRBD1. V trimming: 5 bases; J trimming: 2 bases; junction bases outside the gene matches: 2. In germline, CDR1 is SEHNR, CDR2 FQNEAQ (reference sequence). The CDR3 has 13 residues. CDR3 nucleotides: TGTGCCAGCAGCGTGGGACAGAACTATGGCTACACCTTC. Residues: CASSVGQNYGYTF.